These 10 T cell receptor beta chains share one sample of origin, sequenced in a study of T cells in Graves' hyperthyroidism and ophthalmopathy. RNA transcripts provided the source from which TCR beta CDR3 regions were amplified. First-round RT-PCR of the TCR CDR3 relied on the HTBI primer set. TCRdb itself ran the multiplex PCR reads through MiXCR, one entry per CDR3 protein. In the table there are 490,000 or so distinct CDR3 sequences, approximately 22% of which are singletons. The specimen sequenced was blood. The receptors were sampled from a woman in her 70s with Graves' ophthalmopathy.

The rearrangement joins TRBV27 to TRBJ2-7; 8 nucleotides agree with TRBD2. CDR3 length: 15 residues. Germline V lookup: CDR1 MNHEY, CDR2 SMNVEV (reference sequence). V lost 5 bases and J lost 3; bases outside the gene matches: 9. This CDR3 is CASSNLGLAGYEQYF. In DNA form, the CDR3 reads TGTGCCAGCAGTAACCTCGGGCTAGCGGGCTACGAGCAGTACTTC.

In its sample, this clonotype was seen a few times. The V call is TRBV9, the J call TRBJ2-7; D perhaps matches TRBD2 (5 bases). The CDR3 is 17 amino acids. Germline-derived CDR1 and CDR2 are SGDLS and YYNGEE. Trimming took 0 bases from V and 5 from J, leaving 21 bases between them. This CDR3 reads CASSVGLSAGVIHEQYF. CDR3 coding DNA: TGTGCCAGCAGCGTAGGCCTATCTGCCGGGGTAATCCACGAGCAGTACTTC.

This rearrangement joins TRBV18 to TRBJ2-2; perhaps D is TRBD1 or TRBD2 (5 bases each). The germline V gene has CDR1 KGHSH and CDR2 LQKENI. The CDR3 extends over 13 amino acids. V dropped 3 bases and J dropped 6 bases, with 8 bases sitting between them. The CDR3 DNA reads TGTGCCAGCTCACCGAGGGACCCCGGGGAGCTGTTTTTT. Its protein product is CASSPRDPGELFF.

The V gene is TRBV11-2, the J gene TRBJ1-2; perhaps TRBD1 as D (5 bases). CDR1 SGHAT and CDR2 FQNNGV come from the germline V gene. V was clipped by 3 bases and J by 8 bases, with 13 bases between them. The CDR3 has 13 residues. The CDR3 DNA reads TGTGCCAGCAGCTTGGGGCAGCGGGGCGGCTACACCTTC. Its translation is CASSLGQRGGYTF.

The chain links TRBV6-2 or TRBV6-3 to TRBJ1-2; possibly TRBD1 for D (6 bases). Trimming removed 6 bases at V and 4 bases at J, with 15 bases between. The CDR3 is 14 residues long. Germline V gene data show CDR1 as MNHEY and CDR2 as SVGEGT. The DNA of the CDR3 is TGTGCCAGCAGGCAACAGGGCTCCTCCTATGGCTACACCTTC. Its translation is CASRQQGSSYGYTF.

The table lists this clonotype with a few counts. This chain uses TRBV6-1 with TRBJ2-7, with 9 bases lining up with TRBD1. V shed 5 bases and J 2 bases; nucleotides not matched to a gene: 4. Germline-derived CDR1 and CDR2 are MNHNS and SASEGT. The CDR3 length is 14 residues. CDR3 protein: CASSLYRGPYEQYF. In DNA form, the CDR3 reads TGTGCCAGCAGTCTATACAGGGGGCCCTACGAGCAGTACTTC.

Many counts were recorded for this clonotype. The chain combines TRBV11-2 with TRBJ2-3, with D possibly TRBD2 on 6 matching bases. Trimming took 5 bases from V and 3 from J, leaving 18 bases between them. The CDR3 covers 16 residues. CDR1 is SGHAT and CDR2 is FQNNGV in the germline V gene. The CDR3 nucleotides read TGTGCCAGCAGCCAATTACTAGCCCCCGGTACAGATACGCAGTATTTT. Translation: CASSQLLAPGTDTQYF.

This clonotype appeared a few times. This chain links TRBV4-3 with TRBJ2-4; no clear D gene. Between the trimmed V and J ends, which lost 3 bases and 7 bases, there was a span of 19 bases. Germline V gives CDR1 LGHNA, CDR2 YSLEER. This CDR3 is 16 amino acids long. The CDR3 loop is CASSHSRHSGRNIQYF. The CDR3 nucleotides read TGCGCCAGCAGCCATTCCAGACACTCCGGCAGGAACATTCAGTACTTC.

This clonotype was observed a few times. This rearrangement joins TRBV6-1 to TRBJ1-5; D call uncertain. Trimming removed 5 bases at V and 4 bases at J, with 21 bases between. CDR1 MNHNS and CDR2 SASEGT come from the germline V gene. The CDR3 has 17 residues. CDR3 in amino acids: CASSHPGDRVVNQPQHF. The CDR3 nucleotides read TGTGCCAGCAGTCATCCCGGAGACCGAGTGGTTAATCAGCCCCAGCATTTT.

This clonotype was counted a few times. The V and J genes are TRBV9 and TRBJ2-1; 7 bases map to TRBD2. This CDR3 spans 15 amino acids. In germline, CDR1 is SGDLS, CDR2 YYNGEE. J gave up 1 base and V 4 bases, and 5 bases lay outside the gene matches. Here the CDR3 DNA reads TGTGCCAGCAGCACGAGCGGGGAATCCTACAATGAGCAGTTCTTC. Protein sequence: CASSTSGESYNEQFF.